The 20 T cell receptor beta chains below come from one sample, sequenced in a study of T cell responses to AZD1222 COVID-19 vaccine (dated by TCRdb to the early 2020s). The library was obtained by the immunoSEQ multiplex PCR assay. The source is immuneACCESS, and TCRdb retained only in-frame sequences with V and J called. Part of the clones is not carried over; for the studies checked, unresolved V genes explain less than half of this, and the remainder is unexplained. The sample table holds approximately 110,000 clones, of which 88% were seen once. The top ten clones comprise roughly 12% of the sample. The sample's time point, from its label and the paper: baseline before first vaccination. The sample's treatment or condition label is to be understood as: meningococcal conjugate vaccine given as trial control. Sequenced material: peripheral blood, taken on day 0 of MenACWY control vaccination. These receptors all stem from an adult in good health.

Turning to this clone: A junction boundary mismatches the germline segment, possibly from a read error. CDR3 residues: CTSGRASTGNEQFF. For the CDR3, the DNA is TGCACTAGCGGGAGGGCCTCGACGGGCAATGAGCAGTTCTTC. The chain is built from TRBV28 and TRBJ2-1; 13 bases agree with TRBD2. CDR1 MDHEN and CDR2 SYDVKM come from the germline V gene. The CDR3 consists of 14 residues.

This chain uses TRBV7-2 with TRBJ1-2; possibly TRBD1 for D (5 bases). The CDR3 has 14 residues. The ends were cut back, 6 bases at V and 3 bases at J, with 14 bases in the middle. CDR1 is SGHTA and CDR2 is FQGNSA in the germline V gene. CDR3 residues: CASSSGWRYYGYTF. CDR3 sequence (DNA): TGTGCCAGCAGTTCAGGGTGGAGGTACTATGGCTACACCTTC.

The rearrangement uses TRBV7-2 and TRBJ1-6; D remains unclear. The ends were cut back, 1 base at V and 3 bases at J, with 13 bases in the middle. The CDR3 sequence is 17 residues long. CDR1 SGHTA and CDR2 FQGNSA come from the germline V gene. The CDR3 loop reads CASSLDWWPSYNSPLHF. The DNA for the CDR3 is TGTGCCAGCAGCTTAGATTGGTGGCCAAGCTATAATTCACCCCTCCACTTT.

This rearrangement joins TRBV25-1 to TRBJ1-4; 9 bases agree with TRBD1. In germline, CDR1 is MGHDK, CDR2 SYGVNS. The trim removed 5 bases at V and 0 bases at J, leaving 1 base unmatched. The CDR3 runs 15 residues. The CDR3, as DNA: TGTGCCAGCAGTAGACAGGGGGCAACTAATGAAAAACTGTTTTTT. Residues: CASSRQGATNEKLFF.

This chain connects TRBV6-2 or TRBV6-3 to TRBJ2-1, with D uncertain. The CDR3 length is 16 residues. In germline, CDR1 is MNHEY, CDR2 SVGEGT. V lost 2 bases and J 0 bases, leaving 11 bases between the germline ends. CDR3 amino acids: CASSYVWQSSYNEQFF. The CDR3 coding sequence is TGTGCCAGCAGTTACGTCTGGCAAAGCTCCTACAATGAGCAGTTCTTC.

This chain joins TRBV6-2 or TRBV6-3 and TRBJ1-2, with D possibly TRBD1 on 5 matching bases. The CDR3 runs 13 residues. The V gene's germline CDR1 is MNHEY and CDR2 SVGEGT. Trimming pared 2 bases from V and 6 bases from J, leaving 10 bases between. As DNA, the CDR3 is TGTGCCAGCAGTTACGCCGGGACTGATGGCTACACCTTC. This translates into CASSYAGTDGYTF.

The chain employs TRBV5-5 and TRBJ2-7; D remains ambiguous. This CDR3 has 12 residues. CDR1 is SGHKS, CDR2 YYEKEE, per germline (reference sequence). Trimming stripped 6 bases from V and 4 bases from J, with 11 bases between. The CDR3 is CASTRQEYEQYF. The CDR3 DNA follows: TGTGCCAGCACCCGTCAGGAGTACGAGCAGTACTTC.

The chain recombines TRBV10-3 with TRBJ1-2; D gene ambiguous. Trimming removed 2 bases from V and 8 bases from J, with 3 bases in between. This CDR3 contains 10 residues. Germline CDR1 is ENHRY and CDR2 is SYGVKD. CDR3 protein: CAISEEGYTF. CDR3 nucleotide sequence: TGTGCCATCAGTGAGGAGGGCTACACCTTC.

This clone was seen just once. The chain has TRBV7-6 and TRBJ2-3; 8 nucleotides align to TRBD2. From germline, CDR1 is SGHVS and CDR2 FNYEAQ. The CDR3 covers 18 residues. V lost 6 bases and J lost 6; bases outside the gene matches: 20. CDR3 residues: CASSHYCGVEREWDTQYF. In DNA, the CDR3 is TGTGCCAGCAGTCACTACTGCGGGGTAGAGCGGGAGTGGGATACGCAGTATTTT.

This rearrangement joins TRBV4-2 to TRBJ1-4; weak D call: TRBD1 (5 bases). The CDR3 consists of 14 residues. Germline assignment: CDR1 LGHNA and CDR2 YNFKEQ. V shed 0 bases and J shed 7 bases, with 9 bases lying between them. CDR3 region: CASSQDQGSEKLFF. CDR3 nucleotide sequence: TGTGCCAGCAGCCAAGATCAGGGAAGTGAAAAACTGTTTTTT.

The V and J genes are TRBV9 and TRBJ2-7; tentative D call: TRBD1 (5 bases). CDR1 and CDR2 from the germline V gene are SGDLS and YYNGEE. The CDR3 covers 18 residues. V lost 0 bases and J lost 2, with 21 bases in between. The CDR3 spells CASSVAPQRGSNPYEQYF. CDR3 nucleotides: TGTGCCAGCAGCGTAGCACCCCAAAGGGGTAGCAATCCCTACGAGCAGTACTTC.

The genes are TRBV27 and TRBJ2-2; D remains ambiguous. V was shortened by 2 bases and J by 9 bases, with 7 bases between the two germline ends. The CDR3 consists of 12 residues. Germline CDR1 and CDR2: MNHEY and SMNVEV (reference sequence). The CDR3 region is CASSLIGRELFF. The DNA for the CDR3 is TGTGCCAGCAGTTTAATAGGGAGGGAGCTGTTTTTT.

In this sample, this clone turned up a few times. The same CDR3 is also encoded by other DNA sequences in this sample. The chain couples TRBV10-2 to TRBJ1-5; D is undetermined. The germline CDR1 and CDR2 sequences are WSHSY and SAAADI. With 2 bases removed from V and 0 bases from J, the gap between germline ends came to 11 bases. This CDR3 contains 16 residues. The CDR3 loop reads CASSESPGNSNQPQHF. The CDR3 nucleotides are TGCGCCAGCAGTGAGAGCCCGGGAAATAGCAATCAGCCCCAGCATTTT.

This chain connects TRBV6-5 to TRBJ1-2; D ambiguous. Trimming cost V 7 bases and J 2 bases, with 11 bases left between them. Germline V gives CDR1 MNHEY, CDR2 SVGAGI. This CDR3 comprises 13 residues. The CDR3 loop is CASMGIVNYGYTF. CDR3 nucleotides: TGTGCCAGCATGGGGATAGTAAACTATGGCTACACCTTC.

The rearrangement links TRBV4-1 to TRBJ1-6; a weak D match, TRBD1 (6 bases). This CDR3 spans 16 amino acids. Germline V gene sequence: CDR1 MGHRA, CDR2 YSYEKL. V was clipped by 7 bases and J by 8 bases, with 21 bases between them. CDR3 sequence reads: CASTIRGGVGDSPLHF. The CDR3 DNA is TGCGCCAGCACGATACGGGGGGGCGTAGGTGATTCACCCCTCCACTTT.

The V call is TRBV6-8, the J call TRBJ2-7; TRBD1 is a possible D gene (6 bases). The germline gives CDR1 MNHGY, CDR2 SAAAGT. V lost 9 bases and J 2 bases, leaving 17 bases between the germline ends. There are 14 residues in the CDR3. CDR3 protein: CASPRCRGTYEQYF. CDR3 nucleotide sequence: TGTGCCAGTCCTAGATGTAGGGGGACCTACGAGCAGTACTTC.

CDR3 in DNA: TGCGCCAGCAGCCAAGATAAGAGGGTGATGGACACCGGGGAGCTGTTTTTT. Its translation: CASSQDKRVMDTGELFF. V usage is TRBV4-3 and J usage is TRBJ2-2; a weak D match, TRBD2 (5 bases). V was clipped by 0 bases and J by 3 bases, with 14 bases between them. Germline CDR1 and CDR2: LGHNA and YSLEER. The CDR3 spans 17 residues.

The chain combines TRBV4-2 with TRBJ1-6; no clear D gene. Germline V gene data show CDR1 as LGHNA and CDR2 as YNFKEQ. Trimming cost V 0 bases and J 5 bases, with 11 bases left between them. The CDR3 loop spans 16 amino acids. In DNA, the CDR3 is TGTGCCAGCAGCCAAGATGTACACCGTAATAATTCACCCCTCCACTTT. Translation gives CASSQDVHRNNSPLHF.

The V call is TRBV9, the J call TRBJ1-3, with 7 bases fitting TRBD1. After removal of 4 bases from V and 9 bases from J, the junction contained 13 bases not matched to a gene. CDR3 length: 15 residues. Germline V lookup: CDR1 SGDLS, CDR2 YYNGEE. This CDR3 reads CASSPGGTAEGTIYF. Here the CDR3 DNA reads TGTGCCAGCAGCCCAGGAGGGACAGCGGAGGGCACCATATATTTT.

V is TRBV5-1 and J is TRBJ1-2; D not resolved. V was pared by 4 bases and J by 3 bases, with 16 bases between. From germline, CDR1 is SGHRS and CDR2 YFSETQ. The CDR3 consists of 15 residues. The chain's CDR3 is CASSPTATDYYGYTF. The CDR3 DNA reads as TGCGCCAGCAGCCCCACCGCGACGGACTACTATGGCTACACCTTC.